The entry below gives a single TCR beta chain sequence along with its context. Its antigen is still unknown. This sample was included in a study of cytomegalovirus exposure and HLA in healthy donors. Study at large: From 190 million or so T cells, an earlier analysis saw around 120 million unique TCR beta sequences.

Amplification used 60 Vbeta primers and 13 Jbeta primers. Here immunoSEQ multiplex PCR was the method, and the copy in TCRdb shows in-frame clones only, minus some. The data contain 150,000 to 200,000 clones, roughly 80% of them seen just once; the ten biggest clones take up about 1.3%. CDR1 SGHDN and CDR2 FVKESK come from the germline V gene. Unmatched junction bases numbered 8, after V lost 5 bases and J lost 6 bases. The CDR3 loop spans 14 amino acids. While unrecorded immune exposures were likely, the donors were nominally healthy when sampled. Points from the study as a whole: CMV serostatus was the only recorded immune exposure for donors. TCR beta chains numbering under 200 were designated cytomegalovirus-associated.

V and J are TRBV14 and TRBJ2-7; the match to TRBD1 covers 9 bases. Source material: PBMCs. This clonotype was obtained from a man aged 25-45 years in good health and CMV-seronegative. CDR3 region: CASSCQGQGCEQYF. CDR3 nucleotides: TGTGCCAGCAGCTGCCAGGGACAGGGATGCGAGCAGTACTTC.